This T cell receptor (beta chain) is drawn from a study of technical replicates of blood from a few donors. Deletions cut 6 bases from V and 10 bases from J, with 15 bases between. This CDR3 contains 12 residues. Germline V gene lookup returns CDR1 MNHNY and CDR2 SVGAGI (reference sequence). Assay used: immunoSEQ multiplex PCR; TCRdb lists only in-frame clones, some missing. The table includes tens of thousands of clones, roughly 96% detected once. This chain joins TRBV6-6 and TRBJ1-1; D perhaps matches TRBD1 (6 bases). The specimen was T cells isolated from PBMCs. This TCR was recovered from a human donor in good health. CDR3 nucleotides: TGTGCCAGCAGCCACGTCCAGGGGTTAGCTTTCTTT. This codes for CASSHVQGLAFF.